This T cell receptor beta chain is from a study of regulatory T cells in long-lasting Graves disease. Turning to the study itself: The study enrolled newly diagnosed Graves' patients on antithyroid drugs under 3 months.

This clonotype was observed many times. Its antigen remains unidentified. CDR1 DFQATT and CDR2 SNEGSKA come from the germline V gene (reference sequence). The CDR3 length is 13 residues. V was trimmed by 0 bases and J by 0 bases, leaving 3 bases between them. Arm-PCR of CDR3 regions and iRepertoire HTBI primers were used to build TCR beta libraries. TCRdb ran MiXCR on the multiplex PCR reads and lists one entry per CDR3 protein. Among more than 400,000 distinct CDR3 sequences listed, about 15% were seen once. Study results and caveats: Patients with persistent disease shared some 2,500 public clonotypes, outpacing the approximately 920 shared by new patients.

Documented time point: newly diagnosed GD, antithyroid drugs for less than 3 months. Isolated PBMC RNA provided the starting material for the TCR library. Into tubes containing EDTA, approximately 8.9 milliliters of peripheral blood were drawn. These data are also associated with another study on T cells in Graves' hyperthyroidism and ophthalmopathy.

The chain carries TRBV20-1 and TRBJ1-5; no definite D call. The sequence was collected from a woman in her twenties or thirties with Graves disease. This sample comprised peripheral blood mononuclear cells (PBMCs), obtained at new diagnosis, from a patient treated with antithyroid drugs. Written as DNA, the CDR3 is TGCAGTGCTAGAGATACTAGCAATCAGCCCCAGCATTTT. It encodes CSARDTSNQPQHF.